This T cell receptor (beta chain) was profiled in a study of OX40 agonist ivuxolimab in advanced cancers. Study in general: Ivuxolimab was administered intravenously to patients at 0.01 to 10 mg/kg every 2 weeks. Findings and caveats of the study: Individuals who were partial responders at 0.1-3.0 mg/kg had clonal expansion that ranked among the lowest.

Details on this clone: Its antigen is as yet unknown.

This CDR3 region has 16 residues. CDR1 is LNHDA, CDR2 SQIVND, per germline (reference sequence). Trimming removed 2 bases at V and 4 bases at J, with 15 bases between. Clones were sequenced by immunoSEQ multiplex PCR, and TCRdb holds only the in-frame ones, with some missing. Here the sample spans 66,000 or so clones, 87% being singletons. Individuals having autoimmune disease history or systemic immunosuppression were not enrolled. Blood got drawn at baseline, again on cycle 4 day 1, and then on cycle 7 day 1. The TCR was taken from an adult with an advanced solid tumor such as melanoma, head and neck, liver or kidney cancer. The starting material was CD4+ or CD8+ T cells sorted from blood, obtained in a trial of the OX40 agonist ivuxolimab. The chain has TRBV19 and TRBJ1-3, with a weak D call TRBD1 (6 bases). The CDR3 nucleotides read TGTGCCAGTAGTATATGGGGAAGGGGGAACGGAAACACCATATATTTT. Amino acid sequence: CASSIWGRGNGNTIYF.